The present T cell receptor beta chain was sequenced within a study of vaccination and CD4 T cells after COVID-19. Study in general: The makeup of the convalescents was six males and four females, two of them Hispanic. The study's findings and limits: Median numbers of SARS-CoV-2-reactive clonotypes increased from roughly 19 to 38 (not a significant change).

V shed 3 bases and J shed 6 bases, with 18 bases lying between them. This CDR3 has 15 residues. Germline V gene lookup returns CDR1 LNHDA and CDR2 SQIVND (reference sequence). Concerning this clonotype: Its antigen remains unknown.

Treatment described: approximately 11-day PBMC culture with coronavirus spike peptide pools or control peptides (ViraFEST assay). Before TCRs were sequenced, ViraFEST expanded antigen-specific T cells with peptide pools. Cultured CD4+ T-cell DNA underwent Oncomine TCR Beta short-read sequencing. Cultured CD4+ T cells were the source of extracted genomic DNA. TCRdb used MiXCR to reprocess the PCR reads, holding one entry per CDR3 protein. Of about 13,000 distinct CDR3 sequences detected, around 30% appear once; the ten largest clones hold under 35%. The chain is built from TRBV19 and TRBJ2-7, with D possibly called TRBD1 or TRBD2 (6 bases each). The sample in question was CD4+ T cells from blood, cultured in vitro, obtained before SARS-CoV-2 vaccination. The TCR originated in a human donor who received a COVID-19 vaccine. CDR3 sequence reads: CASSIGGTRPIEQYF. DNA of the CDR3: TGTGCCAGTAGTATTGGCGGGACAAGGCCCATCGAGCAGTACTTC.